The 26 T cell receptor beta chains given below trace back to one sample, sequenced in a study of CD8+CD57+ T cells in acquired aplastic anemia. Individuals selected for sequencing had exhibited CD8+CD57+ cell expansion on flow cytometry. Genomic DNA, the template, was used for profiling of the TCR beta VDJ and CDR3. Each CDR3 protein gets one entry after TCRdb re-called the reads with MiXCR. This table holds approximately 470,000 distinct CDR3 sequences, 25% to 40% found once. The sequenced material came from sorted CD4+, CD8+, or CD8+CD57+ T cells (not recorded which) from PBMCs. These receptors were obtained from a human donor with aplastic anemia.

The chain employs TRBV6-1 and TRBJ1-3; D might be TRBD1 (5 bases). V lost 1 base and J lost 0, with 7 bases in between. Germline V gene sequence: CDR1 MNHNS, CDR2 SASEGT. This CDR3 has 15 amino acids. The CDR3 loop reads CASSEVGASGNTIYF. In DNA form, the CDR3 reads TGTGCCAGCAGTGAAGTTGGGGCCTCTGGAAACACCATATATTTT.

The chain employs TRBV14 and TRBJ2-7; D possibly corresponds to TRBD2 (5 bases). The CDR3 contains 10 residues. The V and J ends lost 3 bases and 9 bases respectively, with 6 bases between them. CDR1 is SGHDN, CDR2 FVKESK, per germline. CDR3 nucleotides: TGTGCCAGCAGCCATCGGGGGCAGTACTTC. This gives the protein CASSHRGQYF.

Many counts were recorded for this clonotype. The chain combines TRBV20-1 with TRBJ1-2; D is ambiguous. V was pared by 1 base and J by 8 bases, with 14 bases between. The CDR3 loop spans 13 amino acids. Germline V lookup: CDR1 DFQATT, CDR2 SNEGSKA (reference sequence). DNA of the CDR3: TGCAGTGCTAGAGTTGTTGATCTTGGGGGCTACACCTTC. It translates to CSARVVDLGGYTF.

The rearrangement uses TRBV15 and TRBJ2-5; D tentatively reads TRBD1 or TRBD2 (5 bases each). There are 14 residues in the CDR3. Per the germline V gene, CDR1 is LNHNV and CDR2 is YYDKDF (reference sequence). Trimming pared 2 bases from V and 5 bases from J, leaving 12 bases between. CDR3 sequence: CATSRLGTGETQYF. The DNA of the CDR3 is TGTGCCACCAGCAGACTTGGGACGGGTGAGACCCAGTACTTC.

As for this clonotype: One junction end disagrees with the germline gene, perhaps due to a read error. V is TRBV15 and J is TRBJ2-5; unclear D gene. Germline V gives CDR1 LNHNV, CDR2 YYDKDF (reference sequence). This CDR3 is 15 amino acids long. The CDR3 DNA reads TGTGCCACCAGCAGAGTAGACCGGTACCAAGAGGCCCAGTGCTTC. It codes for CATSRVDRYQEAQCF.

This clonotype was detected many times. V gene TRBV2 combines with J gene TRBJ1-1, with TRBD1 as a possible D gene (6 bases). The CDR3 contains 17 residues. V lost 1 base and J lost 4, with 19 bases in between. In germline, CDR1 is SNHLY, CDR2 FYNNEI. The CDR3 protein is CASSEVWVQGEGTEAFF. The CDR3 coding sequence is TGTGCCAGCAGTGAAGTATGGGTACAGGGTGAGGGCACTGAAGCTTTCTTT.

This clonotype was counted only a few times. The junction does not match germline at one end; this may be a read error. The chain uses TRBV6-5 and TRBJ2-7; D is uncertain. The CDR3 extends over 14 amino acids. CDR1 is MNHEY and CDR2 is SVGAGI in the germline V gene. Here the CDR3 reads CASSFRLVLHERYF. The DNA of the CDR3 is TGTGCCAGCAGTTTTCGGCTAGTATTACACGAGCGGTACTTC.

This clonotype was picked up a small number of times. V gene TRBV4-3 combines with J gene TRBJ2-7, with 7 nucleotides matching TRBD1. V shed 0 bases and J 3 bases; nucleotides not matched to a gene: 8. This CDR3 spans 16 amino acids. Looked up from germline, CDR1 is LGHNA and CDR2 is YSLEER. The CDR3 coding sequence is TGCGCCAGCAGCCAAGATGGACACAGGGGAAACTACGAGCAGTACTTC. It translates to CASSQDGHRGNYEQYF.

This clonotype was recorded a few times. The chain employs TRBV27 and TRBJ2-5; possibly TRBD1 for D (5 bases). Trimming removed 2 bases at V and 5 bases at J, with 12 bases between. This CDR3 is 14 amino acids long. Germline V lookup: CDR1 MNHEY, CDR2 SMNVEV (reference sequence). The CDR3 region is CASSLGGRAETQYF. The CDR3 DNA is TGTGCCAGCAGTTTAGGTGGCAGGGCGGAGACCCAGTACTTC.

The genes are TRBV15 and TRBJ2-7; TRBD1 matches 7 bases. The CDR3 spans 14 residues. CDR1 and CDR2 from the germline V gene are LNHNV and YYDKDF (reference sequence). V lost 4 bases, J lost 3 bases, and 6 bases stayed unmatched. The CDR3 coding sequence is TGTGCCACCAGCACCACTAGGACAGGCTACGAGCAGTACTTC. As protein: CATSTTRTGYEQYF.

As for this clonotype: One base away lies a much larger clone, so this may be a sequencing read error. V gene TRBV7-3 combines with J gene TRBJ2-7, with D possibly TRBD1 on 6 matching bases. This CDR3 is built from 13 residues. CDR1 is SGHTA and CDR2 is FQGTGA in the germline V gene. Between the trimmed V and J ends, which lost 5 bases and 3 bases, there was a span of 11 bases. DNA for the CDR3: TGTGCCAGCAGCCCCGCCAGGGGCTACGAGCAGTACTTC. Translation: CASSPARGYEQYF.

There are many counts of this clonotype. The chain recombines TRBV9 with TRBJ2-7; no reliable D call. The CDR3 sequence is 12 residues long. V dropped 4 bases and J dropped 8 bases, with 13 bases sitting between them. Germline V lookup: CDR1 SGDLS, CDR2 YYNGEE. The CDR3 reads CASSQISGQQYF. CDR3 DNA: TGTGCCAGCAGCCAAATCTCAGGTCAGCAGTACTTC.

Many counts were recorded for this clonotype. The CDR3 region has the DNA TGCAGCGTCCTTAGGGGGAGAGACACTGAAGCTTTCTTT. Protein sequence: CSVLRGRDTEAFF. The chain couples TRBV29-1 to TRBJ1-1; tentative D call: TRBD1 (6 bases). The ends were cut back, 6 bases at V and 3 bases at J, with 14 bases in the middle. Germline V CDR1 and CDR2: SQVTM, ANQGSEA. The CDR3 spans 13 residues.

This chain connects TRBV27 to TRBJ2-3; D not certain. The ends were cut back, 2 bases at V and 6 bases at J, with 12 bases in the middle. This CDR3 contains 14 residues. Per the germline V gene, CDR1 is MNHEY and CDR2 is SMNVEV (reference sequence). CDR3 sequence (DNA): TGTGCCAGCAGTTTACTTACGGAGTCGGATACGCAGTATTTT. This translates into CASSLLTESDTQYF.

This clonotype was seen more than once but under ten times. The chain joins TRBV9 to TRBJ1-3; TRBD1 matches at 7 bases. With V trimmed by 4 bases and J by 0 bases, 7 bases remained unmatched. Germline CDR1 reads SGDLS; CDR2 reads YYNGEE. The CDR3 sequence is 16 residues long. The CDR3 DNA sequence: TGTGCCAGCAGCCAAGATGACAGGGTCTCTGGAAACACCATATATTTT. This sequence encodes CASSQDDRVSGNTIYF.

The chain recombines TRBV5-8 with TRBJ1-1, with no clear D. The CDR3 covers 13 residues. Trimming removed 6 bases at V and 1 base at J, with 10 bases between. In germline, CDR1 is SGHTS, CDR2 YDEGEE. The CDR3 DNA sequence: TGTGCCAGCACGACTAGAGAGAACACTGAAGCTTTCTTT. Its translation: CASTTRENTEAFF.

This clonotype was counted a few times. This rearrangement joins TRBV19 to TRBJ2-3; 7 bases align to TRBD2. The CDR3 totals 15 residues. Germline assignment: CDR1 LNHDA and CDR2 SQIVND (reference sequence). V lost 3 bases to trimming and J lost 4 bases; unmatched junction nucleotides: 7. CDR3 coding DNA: TGTGCCAGTAGTATTGTTAGCGGGTCTCCAGATACGCAGTATTTT. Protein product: CASSIVSGSPDTQYF.

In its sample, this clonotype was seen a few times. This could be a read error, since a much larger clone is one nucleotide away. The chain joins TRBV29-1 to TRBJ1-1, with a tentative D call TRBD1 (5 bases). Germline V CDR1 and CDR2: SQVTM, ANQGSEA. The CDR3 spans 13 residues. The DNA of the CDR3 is TGCAGCGTTTCGGGACTTATGAACACTGGAGCTTTCTTT. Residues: CSVSGLMNTGAFF.

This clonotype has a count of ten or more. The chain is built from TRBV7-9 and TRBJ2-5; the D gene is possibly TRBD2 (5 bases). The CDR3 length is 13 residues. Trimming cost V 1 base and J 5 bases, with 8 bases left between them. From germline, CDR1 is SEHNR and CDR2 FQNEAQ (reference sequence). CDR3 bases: TGTGCCAGCAGCTTAGGTTCGGGGGAGACCCAGTACTTC. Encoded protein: CASSLGSGETQYF.

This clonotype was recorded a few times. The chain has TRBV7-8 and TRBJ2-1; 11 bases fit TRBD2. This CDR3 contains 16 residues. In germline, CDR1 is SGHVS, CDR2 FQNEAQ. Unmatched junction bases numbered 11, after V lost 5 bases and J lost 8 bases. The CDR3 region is CASSPLSGGAIDEQFF. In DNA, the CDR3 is TGTGCCAGCAGCCCACTTAGCGGGGGGGCCATCGATGAGCAGTTCTTC.

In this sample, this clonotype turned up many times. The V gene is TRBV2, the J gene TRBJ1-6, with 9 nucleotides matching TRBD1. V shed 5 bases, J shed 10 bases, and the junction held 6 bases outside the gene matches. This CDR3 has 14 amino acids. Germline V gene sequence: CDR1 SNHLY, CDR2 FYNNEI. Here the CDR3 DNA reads TGTGCCAGCAGTCCGGGGACAGGGCGCTCACCCCTCCACTTT. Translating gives CASSPGTGRSPLHF.

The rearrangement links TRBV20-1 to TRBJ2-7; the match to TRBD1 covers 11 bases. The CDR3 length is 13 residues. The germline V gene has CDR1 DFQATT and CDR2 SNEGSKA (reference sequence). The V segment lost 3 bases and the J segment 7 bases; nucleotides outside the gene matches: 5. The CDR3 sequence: CSARDRGREEQYF. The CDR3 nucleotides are TGCAGTGCTAGGGACAGGGGGCGGGAAGAGCAGTACTTC.

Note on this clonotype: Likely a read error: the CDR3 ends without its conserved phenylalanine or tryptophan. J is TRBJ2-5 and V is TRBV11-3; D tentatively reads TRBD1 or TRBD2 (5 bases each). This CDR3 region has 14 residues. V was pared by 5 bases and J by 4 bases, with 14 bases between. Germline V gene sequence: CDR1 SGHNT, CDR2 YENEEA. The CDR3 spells CASSSRQSGETQYL. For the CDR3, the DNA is TGTGCCAGCAGCAGCCGACAGAGCGGAGAGACCCAGTACCTC.

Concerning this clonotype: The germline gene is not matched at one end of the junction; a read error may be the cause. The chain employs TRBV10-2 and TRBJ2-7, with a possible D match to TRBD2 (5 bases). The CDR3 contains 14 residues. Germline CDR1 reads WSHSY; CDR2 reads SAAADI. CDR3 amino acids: CASSEATGYYGQYF. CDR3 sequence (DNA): TGCGCCAGCAGTGAGGCAACGGGGTACTACGGGCAGTACTTC.

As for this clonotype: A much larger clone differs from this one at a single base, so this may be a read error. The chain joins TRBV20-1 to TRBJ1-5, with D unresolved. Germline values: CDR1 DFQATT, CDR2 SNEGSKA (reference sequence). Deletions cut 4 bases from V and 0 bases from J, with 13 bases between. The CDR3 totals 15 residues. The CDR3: CSATTGGYSNQPQHF. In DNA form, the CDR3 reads TGCAGTGCTACGACGGGCGGTTATAGCAATCAGCCCCAGCATTTT.

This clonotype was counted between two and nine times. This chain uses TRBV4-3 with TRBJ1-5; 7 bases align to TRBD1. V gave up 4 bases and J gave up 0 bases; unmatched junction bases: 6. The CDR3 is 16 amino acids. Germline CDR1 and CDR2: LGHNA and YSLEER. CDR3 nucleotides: TGCGCCAGCAGCCCCGGGACAGAATATAGCAATCAGCCCCAGCATTTT. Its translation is CASSPGTEYSNQPQHF.